Listed below are T cell receptor beta chains from one sample, sequenced in a study of blood T cell repertoires in COVID-19. TCRdb keeps only in-frame clones here, not all; method: immunoSEQ multiplex PCR. The sample comprises about 360,000 clones, around 86% of which are singletons, and about 3% rests with the top ten. Sequenced sample: peripheral blood. These receptors all stem from a human donor in a cohort sampled during active COVID-19. CDR3s include the opening cysteine and the closing phenylalanine or tryptophan. Each record gives: clone size, J gene, D gene, V gene, CDR3 DNA, CDR3 protein. D genes are given only for firm matches. Part of the rows lack a size; the others show once, few, many or a class for expanded clones.

size: -
J: TRBJ1-5
D: TRBD1
V: TRBV5-8
DNA: TGTGCCAGCAGCCCTGAGGGGGCCCCGGGGCCCCAGCATTTT
CDR3: CASSPEGAPGPQHF

size: few
J: TRBJ2-5
D: TRBD2
V: TRBV28
DNA: TGTGCCAGCAGTTTTGGGACTAGCTCGCAATTACAAGAGACCCAGTACTTC
CDR3: CASSFGTSSQLQETQYF

size: -
J: TRBJ2-7
D: -
V: TRBV3-1/TRBV3-2
DNA: TGTGCCAGCAGCCAAGGAAGCCCGGTCTACGAGCAGTACTTC
CDR3: CASSQGSPVYEQYF

size: -
J: TRBJ1-2
D: TRBD1
V: TRBV2
DNA: TGTGCCAGTGTAGAGACAGGGAACTATGGCTACACCTTC
CDR3: CASVETGNYGYTF

size: once
J: TRBJ2-5
D: -
V: TRBV7-3
DNA: TGTGCCAGCAGCTCCGAAGCGGGTTTCGGAGAGACCCAGTACTTC
CDR3: CASSSEAGFGETQYF

size: -
J: TRBJ2-7
D: TRBD2
V: TRBV11-3
DNA: TGTGCCAGCAGCTTACCCGGGACTAGCGGGAGGGAATCCTACGAGCAGTACTTC
CDR3: CASSLPGTSGRESYEQYF

size: -
J: TRBJ2-2
D: TRBD2
V: TRBV6-5
DNA: TGTGCCAGCAGCCGGGAGGGCGGCACCGGGGAGCTGTTTTTT
CDR3: CASSREGGTGELFF

size: -
J: TRBJ2-7
D: -
V: TRBV11-2
DNA: TGTGCCACCACGGAAGGGGATCCCTACGAGCAGTACTTC
CDR3: CATTEGDPYEQYF

size: -
J: TRBJ1-2
D: -
V: TRBV29-1
DNA: TGCAGCGTTGAAGGCACTCCACGTAACTATGGCTACACCTTC
CDR3: CSVEGTPRNYGYTF

size: -
J: TRBJ2-2
D: TRBD2
V: TRBV4-2
DNA: TGTGCCAGCAGCCACGGACTAGCGGGGACCGGGGAGCTGTTTTTT
CDR3: CASSHGLAGTGELFF

size: -
J: TRBJ1-5
D: TRBD1
V: TRBV7-9
DNA: TGTGCCAGCAGCTTAGCCGGACAGGGAAGCAATCAACCCCAGCATTTT
CDR3: CASSLAGQGSNQPQHF

size: -
J: TRBJ2-1
D: -
V: TRBV19
DNA: TGTGCCAGTAAAACAGGGCCGGAGCAGTTCTTC
CDR3: CASKTGPEQFF

size: -
J: TRBJ1-4
D: -
V: TRBV6-1
DNA: TGTGCCAGCAGTGAATTCACGGGAGAAAAACTGTTTTTT
CDR3: CASSEFTGEKLFF

size: -
J: TRBJ1-5
D: -
V: TRBV7-9
DNA: TGTGCCAGCAGCTTAGGAGACAGCCAATTCAATCAGCCCCAGCATTTT
CDR3: CASSLGDSQFNQPQHF

size: once
J: TRBJ2-7
D: TRBD2
V: TRBV29-1
DNA: TGCAGCGTTGTGGGACTAGGGTACGAGCAGTACTTC
CDR3: CSVVGLGYEQYF

size: -
J: TRBJ2-5
D: -
V: TRBV9
DNA: TGTGCCAGCAGTGGCCCAGCGGGAGAGACCCAGTACTTC
CDR3: CASSGPAGETQYF

size: -
J: TRBJ2-1
D: TRBD1
V: TRBV29-1
DNA: TGCAGCGTTGAAGAACCCCGAGAGGGGACAGGAGCCGGGTCCCCATACAATGAGCAGTTCTTC
CDR3: CSVEEPREGTGAGSPYNEQFF

size: -
J: TRBJ1-4
D: -
V: TRBV2
DNA: TGTGCCAGCAGAGCCGGGTCTGAAAAACTGTTTTTT
CDR3: CASRAGSEKLFF

size: once
J: TRBJ1-1
D: -
V: TRBV3-1/TRBV3-2
DNA: TGTGCCAGCAAGGGAGGCAACACTGAAGCTTTCTTT
CDR3: CASKGGNTEAFF

size: -
J: TRBJ2-5
D: TRBD2
V: TRBV30
DNA: TGTGCCTGCCAATTAGCGGGGGGCGCCCAAGAGACCCAGTACTTC
CDR3: CACQLAGGAQETQYF

size: -
J: TRBJ2-3
D: -
V: TRBV7-3
DNA: TGTGCCAGCAGCTTGGGCCCCACAGATACGCAGTATTTT
CDR3: CASSLGPTDTQYF

size: -
J: TRBJ1-2
D: -
V: TRBV7-2
DNA: TGTGCCAGCAGCTTACGGGTCTATGGCTACACCTTC
CDR3: CASSLRVYGYTF

size: -
J: TRBJ2-5
D: TRBD2
V: TRBV19
DNA: TGTGCCAGTAGCCGACTAGCGGGGGGGACGGAGACCCAGTACTTC
CDR3: CASSRLAGGTETQYF

size: -
J: TRBJ2-1
D: -
V: TRBV18
DNA: TGTGCCAGCTCACCACCGTCTTCTTCTGAGCAGTTCTTC
CDR3: CASSPPSSSEQFF

size: -
J: TRBJ2-7
D: TRBD2
V: TRBV27
DNA: TGTGCCAGCATGCGAGCGGGAGGGACCTACGAGCAGTACTTC
CDR3: CASMRAGGTYEQYF

size: -
J: TRBJ1-5
D: -
V: TRBV9
DNA: TGTGCCAGCAGCGTAGGGGGGGGCAATCAGCCCCAGCATTTT
CDR3: CASSVGGGNQPQHF

size: -
J: TRBJ1-2
D: TRBD1
V: TRBV29-1
DNA: TGCAGCGGGGGATCAGGGGGTGACTATGGCTACACCTTC
CDR3: CSGGSGGDYGYTF

size: -
J: TRBJ2-7
D: -
V: TRBV11-2
DNA: TGTGCCAGCAGCTTAGATGACACTTACGAGCAGTACTTC
CDR3: CASSLDDTYEQYF

size: -
J: TRBJ1-2
D: TRBD1
V: TRBV5-1
DNA: TGCGCCAGCAGCTATGGAATGGGACAGGGGACGGATGGCTACACCTTC
CDR3: CASSYGMGQGTDGYTF

size: -
J: TRBJ2-7
D: TRBD2
V: TRBV7-8
DNA: TGTGCCAGCAGCCGTAGGACTAGCGGAAACTACGAGCAGTACTTC
CDR3: CASSRRTSGNYEQYF

size: -
J: TRBJ2-1
D: -
V: TRBV9
DNA: TGTGCCAGCAGCGTAGGGGGAGGCGTCAGGGTCGATGAGCAGTTCTTC
CDR3: CASSVGGGVRVDEQFF

size: -
J: TRBJ1-4
D: -
V: TRBV28
DNA: TGTGCCAGCAGCTTTAACGGGGATAATGAAAAACTGTTTTTT
CDR3: CASSFNGDNEKLFF

size: -
J: TRBJ2-7
D: TRBD2
V: TRBV9
DNA: TGTGCCAGCAGCGTATCCAGCGGGGGCTACGAGCAGTACTTC
CDR3: CASSVSSGGYEQYF

size: once
J: TRBJ1-1
D: -
V: TRBV3-1/TRBV3-2
DNA: TGTGCCAGCAGCCCAAGAGCAGGGCCCATGAACACTGAAGCTTTCTTT
CDR3: CASSPRAGPMNTEAFF

size: -
J: TRBJ2-7
D: -
V: TRBV28
DNA: TGTGCCAGCAGCCCAGTGGGCTCCTTTTACGAGCAGTACTTC
CDR3: CASSPVGSFYEQYF

size: -
J: TRBJ2-2
D: -
V: TRBV5-1
DNA: TGCGCCAGCAGCCCCGCGAACACCGGGGAGCTGTTTTTT
CDR3: CASSPANTGELFF

size: -
J: TRBJ2-5
D: -
V: TRBV7-9
DNA: TGTGCCAGCAGCTTAGGGTGGGCAGACCGCTACCAAGAGACCCAGTACTTC
CDR3: CASSLGWADRYQETQYF

size: -
J: TRBJ1-5
D: TRBD1
V: TRBV6-6
DNA: TGTGCCAGTCGGGACAGTTATAGCAATCAGCCCCAGCATTTT
CDR3: CASRDSYSNQPQHF

size: -
J: TRBJ2-2
D: TRBD1
V: TRBV6-6
DNA: TGTGCCAGCAGACGGACAGGGAACACCGGGGAGCTGTTTTTT
CDR3: CASRRTGNTGELFF

size: -
J: TRBJ2-7
D: TRBD2
V: TRBV7-2
DNA: TGTGCCAGCAGCCAGAGCGGGGGGGCCTCCTACGAGCAGTACTTC
CDR3: CASSQSGGASYEQYF

size: -
J: TRBJ2-5
D: -
V: TRBV11-2
DNA: TGTGCCACCGAGGACCAGGGAGAGACCCAGTACTTC
CDR3: CATEDQGETQYF

size: -
J: TRBJ2-3
D: -
V: TRBV6-1
DNA: TGTGCCAGCAGTGAAGGTGTGGGGAGGGGGACAGATACGCAGTATTTT
CDR3: CASSEGVGRGTDTQYF

size: -
J: TRBJ2-2
D: -
V: TRBV5-1
DNA: TGCGCCAGCAGGGTTACAGGGAACACCGGGGAGCTGTTTTTT
CDR3: CASRVTGNTGELFF

size: few
J: TRBJ2-7
D: -
V: TRBV29-1
DNA: TGCAGCGTTGTGGGCAGAGCTTTAGGAGGGACTTACTACGAGCAGTACTTC
CDR3: CSVVGRALGGTYYEQYF

size: -
J: TRBJ2-7
D: TRBD1
V: TRBV5-5
DNA: TGTGCCAGCAGCCTCACTGGGGACAGGTACTACGAGCAGTACTTC
CDR3: CASSLTGDRYYEQYF

size: -
J: TRBJ1-2
D: -
V: TRBV11-2
DNA: TGTGCCAGCAGCGCCGACAGCTACTTTGAGGATGGCTACACCTTC
CDR3: CASSADSYFEDGYTF

size: -
J: TRBJ1-2
D: TRBD1
V: TRBV30
DNA: TGTGCCTGGAGTCCTGGAGGGGGCGAGGACTATGGCTACACCTTC
CDR3: CAWSPGGGEDYGYTF

size: -
J: TRBJ2-5
D: TRBD2
V: TRBV7-3
DNA: TGTGCCAGCAGCTTAAGGACTAGCCCCTTTGAGACCCAGTACTTC
CDR3: CASSLRTSPFETQYF

size: -
J: TRBJ2-5
D: -
V: TRBV5-8
DNA: TGTGCCAGCAGCTTTGGCTCAGACTTCCAAGAGACCCAGTACTTC
CDR3: CASSFGSDFQETQYF

size: -
J: TRBJ1-4
D: -
V: TRBV13
DNA: TGTGCCAGCAGCTTTGGGGCGGAGACAACTAATGAAAAACTGTTTTTT
CDR3: CASSFGAETTNEKLFF

size: -
J: TRBJ1-1
D: TRBD1
V: TRBV13
DNA: TGTGCCAGCAGCTTAGGGGCAGGGGGAAACACTGAAGCTTTCTTT
CDR3: CASSLGAGGNTEAFF

size: once
J: TRBJ2-4
D: -
V: TRBV7-9
DNA: TGTGCCAGCAGCTTATCAGGGACACCTAAAAACATTCAGTACTTC
CDR3: CASSLSGTPKNIQYF

size: -
J: TRBJ2-7
D: -
V: TRBV15
DNA: TGTGCCACCAGCAAGGACTTCAGGGGCAACGAGCAGTACTTC
CDR3: CATSKDFRGNEQYF

size: -
J: TRBJ2-1
D: -
V: TRBV9
DNA: TGTGCCAGCAGCGTAGAAATCGGCTCCTACAATGAGCAGTTCTTC
CDR3: CASSVEIGSYNEQFF